Described below is a single T cell receptor (beta chain) sequence and its context. The protocol was immunoSEQ multiplex PCR, while the TCRdb copy is restricted to in-frame clones and leaves out a portion. The table lists roughly 230,000 clones, 80% to 85% of them singletons. The source of the sample is a study of blood T cell repertoires in COVID-19. Per the germline V gene, CDR1 is SEHNR and CDR2 is FQNEAQ (reference sequence). V lost 8 bases to trimming and J lost 6 bases; unmatched junction nucleotides: 7. This CDR3 region has 14 residues. Specimen: peripheral blood. This chain links TRBV7-9 with TRBJ1-6, with 7 bases lining up with TRBD1. This TCR came from a man between 50 and 59 years old with active or convalescent COVID-19. CDR3 sequence (DNA): TGTGCCAGCTTGACAGGGACCTTTAATTCACCCCTCCACTTT. This codes for CASLTGTFNSPLHF.